This T cell receptor beta chain was retrieved from a study of blood T cells in healthy people across ages. Isolation of PBMCs gave at least 6 million cells per sample. This clonotype appeared a few times. PCR was performed a second time for roughly 7 to 11 cycles using a sample-barcoded 5' primer and a J-beta primer mix. Via MiXCR, TCRdb re-called the 5' RACE reads, giving one row per CDR3 protein. The sample carries hundreds of thousands of distinct CDR3 sequences, about 30% recorded once. With 2 bases clipped from V and 4 bases from J, the junction kept 4 bases outside the gene matches. Germline V gene data show CDR1 as SGHKS and CDR2 as YYEKEE (reference sequence). CDR3 size: 15 residues.

Sequencing was performed on blood. This chain links TRBV5-5 with TRBJ1-5; TRBD1 matches at 9 bases. This receptor was identified in an elderly woman in good health. CDR3 sequence: CASSFGTGWNQPQHF. CDR3 DNA sequence: TGTGCCAGCAGCTTCGGGACAGGGTGGAATCAGCCCCAGCATTTT.